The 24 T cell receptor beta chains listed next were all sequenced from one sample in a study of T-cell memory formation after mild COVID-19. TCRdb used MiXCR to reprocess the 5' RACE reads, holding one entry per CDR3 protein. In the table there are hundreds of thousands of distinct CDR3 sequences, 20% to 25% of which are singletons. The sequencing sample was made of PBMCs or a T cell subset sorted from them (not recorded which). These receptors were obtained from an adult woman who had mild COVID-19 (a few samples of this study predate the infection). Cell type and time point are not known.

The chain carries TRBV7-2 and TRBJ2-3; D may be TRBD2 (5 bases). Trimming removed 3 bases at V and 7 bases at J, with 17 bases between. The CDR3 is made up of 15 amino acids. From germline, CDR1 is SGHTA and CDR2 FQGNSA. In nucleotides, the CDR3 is TGTGCCAGCAGCTTTGCCGACGGGATAGGTTATACGCAGTATTTT. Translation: CASSFADGIGYTQYF.

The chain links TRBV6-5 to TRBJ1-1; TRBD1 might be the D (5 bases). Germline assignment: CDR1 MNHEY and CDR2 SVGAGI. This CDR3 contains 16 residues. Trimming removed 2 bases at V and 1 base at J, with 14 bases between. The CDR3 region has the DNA TGTGCCAGCAGTTACAGGGGAGGGGCAAGGAACACTGAAGCTTTCTTT. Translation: CASSYRGGARNTEAFF.

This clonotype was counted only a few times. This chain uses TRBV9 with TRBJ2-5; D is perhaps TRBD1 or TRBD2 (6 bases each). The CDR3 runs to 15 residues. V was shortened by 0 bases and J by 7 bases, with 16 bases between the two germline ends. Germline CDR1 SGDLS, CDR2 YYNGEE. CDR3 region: CASSVEGLEGGTQYF. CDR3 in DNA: TGTGCCAGCAGCGTAGAGGGCTTAGAGGGGGGGACCCAGTACTTC.

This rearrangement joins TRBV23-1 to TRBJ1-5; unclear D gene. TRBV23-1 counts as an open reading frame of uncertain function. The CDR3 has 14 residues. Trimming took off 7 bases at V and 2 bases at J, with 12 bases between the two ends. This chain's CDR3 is CASNAPMGNQPQHF. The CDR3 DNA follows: TGCGCCAGCAATGCCCCGATGGGCAATCAGCCCCAGCATTTT.

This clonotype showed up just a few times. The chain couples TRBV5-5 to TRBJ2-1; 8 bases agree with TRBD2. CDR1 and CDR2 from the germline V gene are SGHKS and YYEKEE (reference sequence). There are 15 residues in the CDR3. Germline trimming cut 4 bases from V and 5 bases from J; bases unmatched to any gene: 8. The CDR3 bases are TGTGCCAGCAGCGTCCTCCGGGGGGGCCACAATGAGCAGTTCTTC. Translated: CASSVLRGGHNEQFF. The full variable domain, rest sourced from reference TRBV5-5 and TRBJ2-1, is DAGVTQSPTHLIKTRGQQVTLRCSPISGHKSVSWYQQVLGQGPQFIFQYYEKEERGRGNFPDRFSARQFPNYSSELNVNALLLGDSALYLCASSVLRGGHNEQFFGPGTRLTVL.

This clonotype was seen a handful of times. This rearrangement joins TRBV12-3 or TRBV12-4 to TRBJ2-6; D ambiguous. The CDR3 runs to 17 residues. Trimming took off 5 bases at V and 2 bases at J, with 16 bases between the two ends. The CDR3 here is CASSGPESYPGANVLTF. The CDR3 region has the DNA TGTGCCAGCAGTGGACCTGAGAGTTACCCTGGGGCCAACGTCCTGACTTTC.

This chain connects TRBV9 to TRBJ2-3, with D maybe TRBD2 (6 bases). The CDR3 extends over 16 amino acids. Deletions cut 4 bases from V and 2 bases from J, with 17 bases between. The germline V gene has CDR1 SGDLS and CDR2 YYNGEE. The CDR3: CASSNPGTHDTDTQYF. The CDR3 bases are TGTGCCAGCAGCAACCCCGGGACTCACGACACAGATACGCAGTATTTT.

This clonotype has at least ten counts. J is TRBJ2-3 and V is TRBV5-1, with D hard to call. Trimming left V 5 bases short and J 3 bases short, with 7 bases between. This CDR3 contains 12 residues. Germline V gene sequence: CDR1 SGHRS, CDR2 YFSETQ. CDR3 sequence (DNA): TGCGCCAGCAGTTTTGATACAGATACGCAGTATTTT. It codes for CASSFDTDTQYF.

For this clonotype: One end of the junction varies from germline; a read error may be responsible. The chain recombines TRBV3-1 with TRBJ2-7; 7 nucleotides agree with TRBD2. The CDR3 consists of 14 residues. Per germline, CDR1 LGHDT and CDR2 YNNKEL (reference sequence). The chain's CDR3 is CASRQAGNSYEQYF. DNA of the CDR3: TGTGCCAGCAGACAAGCGGGGAACTCCTACGAGCAGTACTTC.

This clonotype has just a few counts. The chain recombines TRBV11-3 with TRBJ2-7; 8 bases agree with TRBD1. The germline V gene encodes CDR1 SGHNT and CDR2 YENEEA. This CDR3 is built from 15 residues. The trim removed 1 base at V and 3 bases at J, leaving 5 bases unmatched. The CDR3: CASSLGGQGDYEQYF. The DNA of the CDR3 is TGTGCCAGCAGCTTAGGAGGACAGGGAGACTACGAGCAGTACTTC.

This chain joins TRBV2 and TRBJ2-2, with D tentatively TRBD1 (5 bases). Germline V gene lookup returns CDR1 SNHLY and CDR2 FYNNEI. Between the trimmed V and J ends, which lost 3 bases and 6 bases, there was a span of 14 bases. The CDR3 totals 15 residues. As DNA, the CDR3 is TGTGCCAGCAGTGAGGTTGCCAGGGCCCCCGGGGAGCTGTTTTTT. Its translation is CASSEVARAPGELFF.

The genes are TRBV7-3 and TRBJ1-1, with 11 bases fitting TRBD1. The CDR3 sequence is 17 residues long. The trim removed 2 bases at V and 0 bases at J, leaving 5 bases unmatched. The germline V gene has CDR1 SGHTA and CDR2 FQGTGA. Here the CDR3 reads CASSLGTGGPVNTEAFF. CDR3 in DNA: TGTGCCAGCAGCTTAGGGACAGGGGGGCCAGTGAACACTGAAGCTTTCTTT.

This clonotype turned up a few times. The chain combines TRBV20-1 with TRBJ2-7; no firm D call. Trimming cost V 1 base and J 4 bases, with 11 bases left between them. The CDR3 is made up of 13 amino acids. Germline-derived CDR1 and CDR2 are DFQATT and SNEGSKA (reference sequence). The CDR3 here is CSARVKNGYEQYF. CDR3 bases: TGCAGTGCTAGAGTAAAAAACGGGTACGAGCAGTACTTC.

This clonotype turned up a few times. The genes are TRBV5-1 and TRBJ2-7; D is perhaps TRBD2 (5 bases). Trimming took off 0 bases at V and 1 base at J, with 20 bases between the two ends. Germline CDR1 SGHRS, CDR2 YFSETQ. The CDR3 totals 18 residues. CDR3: CASSLGPTGSLVSYEQYF. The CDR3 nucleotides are TGCGCCAGCAGCTTGGGACCCACGGGGAGTCTGGTTTCCTACGAGCAGTACTTC.

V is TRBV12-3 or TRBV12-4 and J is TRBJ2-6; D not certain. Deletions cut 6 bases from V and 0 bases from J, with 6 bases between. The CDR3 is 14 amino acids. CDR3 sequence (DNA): TGTGCCAGCAGCATGACCTCTGGGGCCAACGTCCTGACTTTC. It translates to CASSMTSGANVLTF.

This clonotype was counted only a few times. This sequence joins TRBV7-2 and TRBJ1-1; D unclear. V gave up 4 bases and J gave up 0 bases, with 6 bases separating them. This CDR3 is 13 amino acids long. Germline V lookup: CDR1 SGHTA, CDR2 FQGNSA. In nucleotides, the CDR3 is TGTGCCAGCAGCTCGTTCGTGAACACTGAAGCTTTCTTT. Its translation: CASSSFVNTEAFF.

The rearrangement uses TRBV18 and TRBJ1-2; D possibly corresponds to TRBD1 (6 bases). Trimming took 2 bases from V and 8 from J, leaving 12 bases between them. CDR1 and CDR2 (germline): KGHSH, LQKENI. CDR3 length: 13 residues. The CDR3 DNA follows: TGTGCCAGCTCACCAACCGACAGGTCGGGCTACACCTTC. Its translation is CASSPTDRSGYTF.

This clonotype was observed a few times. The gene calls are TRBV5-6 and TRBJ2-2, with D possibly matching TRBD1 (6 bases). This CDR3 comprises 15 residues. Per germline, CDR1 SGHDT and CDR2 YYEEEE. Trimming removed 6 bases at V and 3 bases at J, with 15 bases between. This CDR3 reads CASTIRGGYTGELFF. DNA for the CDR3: TGTGCCAGCACCATACGAGGGGGTTACACCGGGGAGCTGTTTTTT.

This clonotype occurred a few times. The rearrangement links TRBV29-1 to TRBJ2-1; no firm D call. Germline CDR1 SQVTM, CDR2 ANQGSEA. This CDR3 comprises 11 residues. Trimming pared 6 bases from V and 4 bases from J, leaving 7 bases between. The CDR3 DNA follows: TGCAGCGTCCTGGAATACAATGAGCAGTTCTTC. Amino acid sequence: CSVLEYNEQFF.

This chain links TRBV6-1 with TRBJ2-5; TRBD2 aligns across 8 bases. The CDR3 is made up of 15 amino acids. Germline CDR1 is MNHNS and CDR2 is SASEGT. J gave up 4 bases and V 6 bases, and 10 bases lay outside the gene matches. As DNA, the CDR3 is TGTGCCAGCAGCCAGACTAGCGCGGGAGGAGAGACCCAGTACTTC. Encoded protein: CASSQTSAGGETQYF.

This CDR3 is CSARDMDSNTEAFF. DNA of the CDR3: TGCAGTGCTAGAGATATGGATTCGAACACTGAAGCTTTCTTT. The chain combines TRBV20-1 with TRBJ1-1, with no clear D. V was pared by 0 bases and J by 1 base, with 9 bases between. This CDR3 contains 14 residues. Germline V gives CDR1 DFQATT, CDR2 SNEGSKA (reference sequence).

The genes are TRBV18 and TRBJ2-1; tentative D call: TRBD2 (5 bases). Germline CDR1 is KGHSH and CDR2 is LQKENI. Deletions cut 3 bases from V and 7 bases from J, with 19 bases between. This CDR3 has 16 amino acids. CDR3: CASSPQERVQGNEQFF. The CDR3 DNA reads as TGTGCCAGCTCACCTCAGGAGAGGGTCCAAGGGAATGAGCAGTTCTTC.

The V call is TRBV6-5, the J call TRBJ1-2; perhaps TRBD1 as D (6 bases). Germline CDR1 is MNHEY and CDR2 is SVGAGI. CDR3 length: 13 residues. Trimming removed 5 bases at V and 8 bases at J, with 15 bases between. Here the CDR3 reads CASSPRGDEGYTF. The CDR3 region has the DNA TGTGCCAGCAGTCCGAGGGGGGATGAGGGCTACACCTTC.

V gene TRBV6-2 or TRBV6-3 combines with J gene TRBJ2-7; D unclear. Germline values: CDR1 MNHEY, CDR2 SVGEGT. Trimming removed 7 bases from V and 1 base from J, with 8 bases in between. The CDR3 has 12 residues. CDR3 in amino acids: CASTGSSYEQYF. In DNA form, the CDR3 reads TGTGCCAGCACAGGCAGTTCCTACGAGCAGTACTTC.